The 24 T cell receptor beta chains listed next were all sequenced from one sample in a study of molecular identifiers for immune sequencing clone quantification. TCRdb recomputed calls from the PCR reads with MiXCR, one row per CDR3 protein. The top ten clones hold more than 1% of a sample with over 85,000 distinct CDR3 sequences, roughly a fifth of them seen once. Sequenced input: naive CD8+ T cells from blood, with Jurkat cell RNA spiked in. As to subset: FACS-sorted CD8+CD4-CCR7+CD45RA+ naive T cells. These receptors all stem from a human donor in good health. Some libraries in this study had Jurkat cell RNA spiked in.

The rearrangement uses TRBV15 and TRBJ2-7; no clear D. The CDR3 covers 15 residues. V was shortened by 0 bases and J by 3 bases, with 12 bases between the two germline ends. The germline V gene encodes CDR1 LNHNV and CDR2 YYDKDF (reference sequence). In nucleotides, the CDR3 is TGTGCCACCAGCAGAGATGCATTGGGCCACTACGAGCAGTACTTC. Encoded protein: CATSRDALGHYEQYF. The complete variable domain, with remaining parts taken from reference TRBV15 and TRBJ2-7, reads DAMVIQNPRYQVTQFGKPVTLSCSQTLNHNVMYWYQQKSSQAPKLLFHYYDKDFNNEADTPDNFQSRRPNTSFCFLDIRSPGLGDTAMYLCATSRDALGHYEQYFGPGTRLTVT.

As regards this clonotype: This could be a read error, since a much larger clone is one nucleotide away. The chain carries TRBV6-2 or TRBV6-3 and TRBJ1-1; D remains ambiguous. V lost 0 bases and J lost 1, with 18 bases in between. This CDR3 region has 18 residues. Germline CDR1 reads MNHEY; CDR2 reads SVGEGT. CDR3 region: CASSYSTRPDGENTEAFF. CDR3 coding DNA: TGTGCCAGCAGTTACTCGACACGTCCGGACGGGGAGAACACTGAAGCTTTCTTT.

The chain is built from TRBV4-3 and TRBJ2-7; a possible D gene is TRBD2 (5 bases). V was pared by 0 bases and J by 3 bases, with 15 bases between. Germline V gene lookup returns CDR1 LGHNA and CDR2 YSLEER. This CDR3 is 16 amino acids long. This chain's CDR3 is CASSQDSSGISYEQYF. DNA of the CDR3: TGCGCCAGCAGCCAAGATAGTTCCGGGATTAGCTACGAGCAGTACTTC.

This clonotype was seen at least ten times. This sequence joins TRBV27 and TRBJ2-7; unclear D gene. The CDR3 consists of 16 residues. CDR1 is MNHEY and CDR2 is SMNVEV in the germline V gene (reference sequence). V dropped 5 bases and J dropped 7 bases, with 24 bases sitting between them. The chain's CDR3 is CASSPSGAAKTGEQYF. CDR3 nucleotide sequence: TGTGCCAGCAGTCCCTCTGGTGCGGCCAAAACTGGGGAGCAGTACTTC.

This clonotype was observed at least ten times. This chain connects TRBV9 to TRBJ2-5; 15 bases agree with TRBD2. CDR3 length: 17 amino acids. J lost 4 bases, V lost 0 bases, and 4 bases had no gene match. Germline loops: CDR1 SGDLS, CDR2 YYNGEE. The CDR3 nucleotides read TGTGCCAGCAGCGTAGGGACTAGCGGGGGGGCCGGAGAGACCCAGTACTTC. This codes for CASSVGTSGGAGETQYF.

This clonotype was seen ten or more times. This chain links TRBV14 with TRBJ2-2; 8 nucleotides line up with TRBD1. J gave up 6 bases and V 4 bases, and 13 bases lay outside the gene matches. There are 17 residues in the CDR3. The V gene's germline CDR1 is SGHDN and CDR2 FVKESK. The CDR3 bases are TGTGCCAGCAGCCGAGTACTCGGACAGGGAATGGCCGGGGAGCTGTTTTTT. Protein sequence: CASSRVLGQGMAGELFF.

This clonotype was counted many times. This rearrangement joins TRBV30 to TRBJ2-7; 11 bases match TRBD2. From germline, CDR1 is GTSNPN and CDR2 SVGIG (reference sequence). The CDR3 runs to 14 residues. The trim removed 0 bases at V and 5 bases at J, leaving 3 bases unmatched. This CDR3 reads CAWSVLAGVHEQYF. In nucleotides, the CDR3 is TGTGCCTGGAGTGTACTAGCGGGAGTCCACGAGCAGTACTTC.

This clonotype has at least ten counts. One junction end disagrees with the germline gene, perhaps due to a read error. V is TRBV5-5 and J is TRBJ1-2; D gene unclear. This CDR3 region has 11 residues. Germline V CDR1 and CDR2: SGHKS, YYEKEE (reference sequence). As DNA, the CDR3 is TGTGCCAGCAGCTACAGAAATGGTTACACCTTC. Protein product: CASSYRNGYTF.

At least ten counts were recorded for this clonotype. J is TRBJ1-5 and V is TRBV6-5; D remains unclear. Germline assignment: CDR1 MNHEY and CDR2 SVGAGI. The CDR3 is made up of 12 amino acids. V lost 5 bases, J lost 9 bases, and 11 bases lay in between. The CDR3 loop is CASSGRQGPQHF. For the CDR3, the DNA is TGTGCCAGCAGTGGTAGACAAGGGCCCCAGCATTTT.

This clonotype was found a few times. V and J are TRBV7-9 and TRBJ2-1, with 9 bases lining up with TRBD2. CDR1 SEHNR and CDR2 FQNEAQ come from the germline V gene (reference sequence). The CDR3 covers 16 residues. The junction had 6 bases not matched to a gene; V was cut back by 4 bases and J by 2 bases. CDR3 sequence (DNA): TGTGCCAGCAGCTCCTCTAGCGGGGTCACCTACAATGAGCAGTTCTTC. This sequence encodes CASSSSSGVTYNEQFF.

This clonotype was seen at least ten times. The rearrangement uses TRBV7-6 and TRBJ2-5, with TRBD2 matching over 11 bases. The CDR3 contains 17 residues. CDR1 and CDR2 from the germline V gene are SGHVS and FNYEAQ. After removal of 1 base from V and 1 base from J, the junction contained 5 bases not matched to a gene. CDR3 region: CASSLVGLAGFQETQYF. CDR3 coding DNA: TGTGCCAGCAGCTTAGTAGGACTAGCGGGCTTCCAAGAGACCCAGTACTTC. The entire variable domain, with the rest obtained from reference TRBV7-6 and TRBJ2-5, is as follows: GAGVSQSPRYKVTKRGQDVALRCDPISGHVSLYWYRQALGQGPEFLTYFNYEAQQDKSGLPNDRFSAERPEGSISTLTIQRTEQRDSAMYRCASSLVGLAGFQETQYFGPGTRLLVL.

This clonotype was recorded at least ten times. The chain links TRBV7-2 to TRBJ2-1, with 7 bases matching TRBD2. Per the germline V gene, CDR1 is SGHTA and CDR2 is FQGNSA. The J segment lost 2 bases and the V segment lost 2 bases, leaving 6 bases of the junction unmatched. The CDR3 is made up of 16 amino acids. CDR3 DNA sequence: TGTGCCAGCAGCTTAACTAGCGTATTACCCTACAATGAGCAGTTCTTC. Translation gives CASSLTSVLPYNEQFF.

With respect to this clonotype: A much more abundant neighbour one base away suggests this may be a read error. V usage is TRBV3-1 and J usage is TRBJ2-2; 7 bases line up with TRBD1. The V gene's germline CDR1 is LGHDT and CDR2 YNNKEL (reference sequence). The CDR3 has 14 residues. The CDR3 DNA follows: TGTGCCAGCAGCCAAGGGACAGGACCTGGGGAGCTGGTTTTT. It translates to CASSQGTGPGELVF.

A note on this clonotype: A single base separates this from a much larger clone, so it may be a read error. V gene TRBV27 combines with J gene TRBJ2-7, with 12 nucleotides matching TRBD2. This CDR3 contains 14 residues. With 8 bases clipped from V and 8 bases from J, the junction kept 10 bases outside the gene matches. Germline CDR1 reads MNHEY; CDR2 reads SMNVEV (reference sequence). This chain's CDR3 is CASGTTSGSYKQYF. The CDR3 region has the DNA TGTGCCAGCGGTACGACTAGCGGGAGTTACAAGCAGTACTTC.

This CDR3 reads CASSLGRFYEQYF. The CDR3, as DNA: TGTGCCAGCAGTTTGGGCAGATTCTACGAGCAGTACTTC. This chain uses TRBV27 with TRBJ2-7; unclear D gene. The V gene's germline CDR1 is MNHEY and CDR2 SMNVEV (reference sequence). This CDR3 comprises 13 residues. V was clipped by 3 bases and J by 3 bases, with 9 bases between them.

In this sample, this clonotype turned up once. This sequence may be a read error, since a much larger clone differs from it by one base. The V gene is TRBV4-1, the J gene TRBJ1-6; D possibly corresponds to TRBD1 (6 bases). Germline V gives CDR1 MGHRA, CDR2 YSYEKL. The CDR3 covers 15 residues. V was pared by 2 bases and J by 4 bases, with 9 bases between. For the CDR3, the DNA is TGCGCCAGCAGCCAAAGGACAGCTTATAATTCACCCCTCCACTTT. This translates into CASSQRTAYNSPLHF.

There are a few counts of this clonotype. V and J are TRBV2 and TRBJ2-5; TRBD2 might be the D (5 bases). The CDR3 loop spans 13 amino acids. CDR1 and CDR2 from the germline V gene are SNHLY and FYNNEI. V lost 10 bases and J lost 5, with 17 bases in between. The DNA for the CDR3 is TGTGCCATCTTAGCGTCGGGCGGGGAGACCCAGTACTTC. This gives the protein CAILASGGETQYF.

Ten or more counts support this clonotype. The chain carries TRBV7-9 and TRBJ2-2, with unresolved D. The CDR3 is 11 residues long. V was trimmed by 2 bases and J by 8 bases, leaving 3 bases between them. The germline V gene encodes CDR1 SEHNR and CDR2 FQNEAQ (reference sequence). CDR3 nucleotide sequence: TGTGCCAGCAGCTTACAGGGGGAGCTGTTTTTT. Protein: CASSLQGELFF.

This clonotype was recorded a few times. In nucleotides, the CDR3 is TGTGCCAGCAGCTCGGGACAGCGGTATCGGTATAATACTGAAGCTTTCTTT. Translation: CASSSGQRYRYNTEAFF. This chain uses TRBV7-9 with TRBJ1-1, with 7 bases aligning to TRBD1. With V trimmed by 4 bases and J by 5 bases, 16 bases remained unmatched. This CDR3 comprises 17 residues. CDR1 and CDR2 (germline): SEHNR, FQNEAQ (reference sequence). Drawing the rest from reference TRBV7-9 and TRBJ1-1, the complete variable domain is DTGVSQNPRHKITKRGQNVTFRCDPISEHNRLYWYRQTLGQGPEFLTYFQNEAQLEKSRLLSDRFSAERPKGSFSTLEIQRTEQGDSAMYLCASSSGQRYRYNTEAFFGQGTRLTVV.

Comments on this clonotype: A much more abundant neighbour one base away suggests this may be a read error. This chain joins TRBV13 and TRBJ2-5; TRBD2 might be the D (6 bases). The CDR3 has 13 residues. The germline gives CDR1 PRHDT, CDR2 FYEKMQ (reference sequence). DNA of the CDR3: TGTGTCAGCAGCCCGGGGGTCGGCGAGACCCAGTACTTC. Encoded protein: CVSSPGVGETQYF.

This clonotype was counted many times. V is TRBV11-3 and J is TRBJ2-1; D is unclear. Looked up from germline, CDR1 is SGHNT and CDR2 is YENEEA. The CDR3 consists of 11 residues. Trimming stripped 1 base from V and 12 bases from J, with 7 bases between. CDR3 sequence reads: CASSLAVRQFF. CDR3 nucleotide sequence: TGTGCCAGCAGCTTAGCGGTGAGGCAGTTCTTC.

As for this clonotype: This may stem from a read error, because a much larger clone lies one nucleotide away. This rearrangement joins TRBV29-1 to TRBJ2-2; tentatively, D is TRBD1 (6 bases). The CDR3 extends over 17 amino acids. Trimming removed 4 bases from V and 0 bases from J, with 18 bases in between. Per the germline V gene, CDR1 is SQVTM and CDR2 is ANQGSEA. CDR3 region: CSVVSQGPFANTGELFF. DNA of the CDR3: TGCAGCGTTGTGAGTCAGGGGCCTTTCGCGAACACCGGGGAGCTGTTTTTT.

Concerning this clonotype: A much larger clone is a single base away; this may be a read error. The chain has TRBV28 and TRBJ2-7; TRBD1 aligns across 8 bases. The CDR3 loop spans 15 amino acids. The V gene end was trimmed by 6 bases and the J gene end by 4 bases; junction bases not matched to a gene: 11. CDR1 and CDR2 from the germline V gene are MDHEN and SYDVKM. The CDR3 here is CASRGHPGGGYEQYF. CDR3 nucleotide sequence: TGTGCCAGCAGAGGCCATCCAGGGGGCGGATACGAGCAGTACTTC.

With respect to this clonotype: With a much larger clone just one base away, this may be a read error. V gene TRBV7-3 combines with J gene TRBJ1-5; TRBD1 might be the D (5 bases). Per germline, CDR1 SGHTA and CDR2 FQGTGA. This CDR3 has 15 amino acids. DNA for the CDR3: TGTGCCAGCAGCTTGGGGGGTTGGCGCAATCAGCCCCAGCGTTTT. Translation: CASSLGGWRNQPQRF. The full variable domain, rest sourced from reference TRBV7-3 and TRBJ1-5, is GAGVSQTPSNKVTEKGKYVELRCDPISGHTALYWYRQSLGQGPEFLIYFQGTGAADDSGLPNDRFFAVRPEGSVSTLKIQRTERGDSAVYLCASSLGGWRNQPQRFGDGTRLSIL.